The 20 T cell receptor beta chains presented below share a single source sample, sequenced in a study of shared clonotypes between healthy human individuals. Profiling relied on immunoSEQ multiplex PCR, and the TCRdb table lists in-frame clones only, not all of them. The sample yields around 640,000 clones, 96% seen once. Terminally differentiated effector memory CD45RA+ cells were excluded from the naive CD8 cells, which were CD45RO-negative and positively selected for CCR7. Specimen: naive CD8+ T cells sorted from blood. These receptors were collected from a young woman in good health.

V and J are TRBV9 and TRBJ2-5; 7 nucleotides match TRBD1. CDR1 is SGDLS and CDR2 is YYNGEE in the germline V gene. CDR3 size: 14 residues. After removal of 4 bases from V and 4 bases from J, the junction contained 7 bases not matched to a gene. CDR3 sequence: CASSPPGGRETQYF. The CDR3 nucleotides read TGTGCCAGCAGCCCACCAGGGGGTAGAGAGACCCAGTACTTC.

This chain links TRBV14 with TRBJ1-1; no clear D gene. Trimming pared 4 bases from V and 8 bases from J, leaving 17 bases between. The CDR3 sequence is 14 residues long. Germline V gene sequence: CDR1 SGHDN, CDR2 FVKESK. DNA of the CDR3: TGTGCCAGCAGCCCTTCTAGGAGTTCTATAGAAGCTTTCTTT. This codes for CASSPSRSSIEAFF.

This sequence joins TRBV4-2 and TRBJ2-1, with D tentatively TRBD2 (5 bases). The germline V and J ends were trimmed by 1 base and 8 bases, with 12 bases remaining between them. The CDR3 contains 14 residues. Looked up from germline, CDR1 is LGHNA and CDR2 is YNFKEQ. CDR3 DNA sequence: TGTGCCAGCAGCCAAGTGGCACTAGATGATGAGCAGTTCTTC. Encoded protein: CASSQVALDDEQFF.

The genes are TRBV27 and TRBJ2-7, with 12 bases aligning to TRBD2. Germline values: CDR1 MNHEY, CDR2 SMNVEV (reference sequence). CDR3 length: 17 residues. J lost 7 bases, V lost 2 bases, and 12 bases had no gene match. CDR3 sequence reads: CASSLSATSGGLGEQYF. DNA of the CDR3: TGTGCCAGCAGTTTAAGTGCGACTAGCGGGGGACTGGGGGAGCAGTACTTC.

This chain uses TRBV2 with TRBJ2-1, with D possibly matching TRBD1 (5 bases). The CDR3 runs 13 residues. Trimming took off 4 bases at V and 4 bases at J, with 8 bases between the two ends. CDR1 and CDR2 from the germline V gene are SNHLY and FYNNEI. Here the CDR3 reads CASSAGRYNEQFF. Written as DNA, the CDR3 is TGTGCCAGCAGTGCAGGGCGATACAATGAGCAGTTCTTC. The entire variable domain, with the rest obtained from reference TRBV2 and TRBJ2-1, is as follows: EPEVTQTPSHQVTQMGQEVILRCVPISNHLYFYWYRQILGQKVEFLVSFYNNEISEKSEIFDDQFSVERPDGSNFTLKIRSTKLEDSAMYFCASSAGRYNEQFFGPGTRLTVL.

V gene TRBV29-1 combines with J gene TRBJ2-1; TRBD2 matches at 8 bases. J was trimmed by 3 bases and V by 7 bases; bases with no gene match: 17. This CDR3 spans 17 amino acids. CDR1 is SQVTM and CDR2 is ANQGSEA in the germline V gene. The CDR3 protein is CSARGLGGPSGYNEQFF. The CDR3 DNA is TGCAGCGCACGGGGACTAGGTGGCCCTTCCGGCTACAATGAGCAGTTCTTC.

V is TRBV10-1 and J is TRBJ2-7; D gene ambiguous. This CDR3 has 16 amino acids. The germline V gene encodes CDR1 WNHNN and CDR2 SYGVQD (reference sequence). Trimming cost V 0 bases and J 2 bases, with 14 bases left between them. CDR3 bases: TGCGCCAGCAGTGAGTCTACCAGAACTACCCCCTACGAGCAGTACTTC. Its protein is CASSESTRTTPYEQYF.

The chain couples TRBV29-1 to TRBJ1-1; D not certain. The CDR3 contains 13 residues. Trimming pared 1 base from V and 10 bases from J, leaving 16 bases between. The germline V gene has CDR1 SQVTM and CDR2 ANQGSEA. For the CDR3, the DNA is TGCAGCGTTGAAGGGAAAAGGAGTTCTTTAGCTTTCTTT. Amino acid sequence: CSVEGKRSSLAFF.

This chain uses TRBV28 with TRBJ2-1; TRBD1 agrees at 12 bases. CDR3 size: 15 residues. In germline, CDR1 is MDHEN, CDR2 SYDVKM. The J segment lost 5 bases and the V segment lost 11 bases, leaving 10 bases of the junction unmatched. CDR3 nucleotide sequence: TGTGCCGCCTCCGAGGGGACAGGGGGCAACAATGAGCAGTTCTTC. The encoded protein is CAASEGTGGNNEQFF.

The CDR3 nucleotides are TGTGCCAGCAGAAGCGGTTACTCCTACGAGCAGTACTTC. Amino acid sequence: CASRSGYSYEQYF. The rearrangement joins TRBV13 to TRBJ2-7; maybe TRBD2 (5 bases). The CDR3 has 13 amino acids. The germline gives CDR1 PRHDT, CDR2 FYEKMQ (reference sequence). Trimming took 6 bases from V and 0 from J, leaving 9 bases between them.

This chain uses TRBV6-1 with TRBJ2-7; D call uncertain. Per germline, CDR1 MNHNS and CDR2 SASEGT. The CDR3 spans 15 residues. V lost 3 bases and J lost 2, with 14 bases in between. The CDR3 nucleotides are TGTGCCAGCAGTGACGACGGCGGAGACCCCTACGAGCAGTACTTC. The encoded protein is CASSDDGGDPYEQYF.

This chain's CDR3 is CASSGNRGEGYGYTF. The DNA of the CDR3 is TGTGCCAGCAGCGGCAACAGGGGGGAAGGCTATGGCTACACCTTC. V usage is TRBV9 and J usage is TRBJ1-2; 8 bases fit TRBD1. The CDR3 length is 15 residues. Germline lookup yields CDR1 SGDLS and CDR2 YYNGEE. Trimming removed 3 bases from V and 4 bases from J; junction bases left unmatched: 8. Combining the CDR3 with reference TRBV9 and TRBJ1-2 gives the whole variable domain DSGVTQTPKHLITATGQRVTLRCSPRSGDLSVYWYQQSLDQGLQFLIQYYNGEERAKGNILERFSAQQFPDLHSELNLSSLELGDSALYFCASSGNRGEGYGYTFGSGTRLTVV.

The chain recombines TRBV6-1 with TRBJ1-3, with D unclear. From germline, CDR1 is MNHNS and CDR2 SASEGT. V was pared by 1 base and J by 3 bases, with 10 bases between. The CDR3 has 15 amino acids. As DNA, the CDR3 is TGTGCCAGCAGTGAAGTGGGGAATTTTGGAAACACCATATATTTT. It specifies CASSEVGNFGNTIYF.

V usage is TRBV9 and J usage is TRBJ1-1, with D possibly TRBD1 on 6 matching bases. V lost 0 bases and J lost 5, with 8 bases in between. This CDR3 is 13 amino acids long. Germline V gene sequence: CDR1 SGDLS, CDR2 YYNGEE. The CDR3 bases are TGTGCCAGCAGCGTAGCAGGGGCGACTGAAGCTTTCTTT. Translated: CASSVAGATEAFF.

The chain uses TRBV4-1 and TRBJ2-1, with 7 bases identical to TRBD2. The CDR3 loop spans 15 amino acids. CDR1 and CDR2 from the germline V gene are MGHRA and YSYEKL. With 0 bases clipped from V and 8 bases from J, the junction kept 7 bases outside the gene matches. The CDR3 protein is CASSQESTSWDEQFF. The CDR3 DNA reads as TGCGCCAGCAGCCAAGAGTCGACTAGCTGGGATGAGCAGTTCTTC.

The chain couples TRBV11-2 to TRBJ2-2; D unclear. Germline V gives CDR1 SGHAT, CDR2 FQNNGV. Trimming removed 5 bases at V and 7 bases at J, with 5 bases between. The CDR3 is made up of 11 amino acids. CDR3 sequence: CASSPSGELFF. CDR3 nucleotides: TGTGCCAGCAGCCCCAGCGGGGAGCTGTTTTTT.

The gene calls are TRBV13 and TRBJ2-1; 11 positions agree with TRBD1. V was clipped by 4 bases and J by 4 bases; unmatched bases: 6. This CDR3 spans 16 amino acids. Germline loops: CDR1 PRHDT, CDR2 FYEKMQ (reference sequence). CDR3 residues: CASSWRDRGNYNEQFF. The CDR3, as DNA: TGTGCCAGCAGCTGGAGGGACAGGGGGAATTACAATGAGCAGTTCTTC.

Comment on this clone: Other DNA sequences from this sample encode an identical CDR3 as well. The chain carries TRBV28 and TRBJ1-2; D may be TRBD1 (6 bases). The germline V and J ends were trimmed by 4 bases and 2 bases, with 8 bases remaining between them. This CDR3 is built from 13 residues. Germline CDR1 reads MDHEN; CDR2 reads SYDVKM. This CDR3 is CASSSTGNYGYTF. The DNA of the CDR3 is TGTGCCAGCAGTTCAACAGGGAACTATGGCTACACCTTC.

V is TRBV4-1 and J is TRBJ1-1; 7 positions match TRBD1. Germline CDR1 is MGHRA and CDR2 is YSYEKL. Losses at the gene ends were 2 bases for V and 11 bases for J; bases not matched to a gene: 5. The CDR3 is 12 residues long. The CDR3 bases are TGCGCCAGCAGCCAAAACAGGGGTGCCGCTTTCTTT. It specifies CASSQNRGAAFF.

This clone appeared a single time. The CDR3 bases are TGTGCCAGCAGTTTCGGGCGAGGAGGGACCTACGAGCAGTACTTC. Translated: CASSFGRGGTYEQYF. The V call is TRBV28, the J call TRBJ2-7; weak D call: TRBD2 (6 bases). The V end was cut by 3 bases, the J end by 2 bases, with 14 bases between. The V gene's germline CDR1 is MDHEN and CDR2 SYDVKM. The CDR3 is 15 amino acids. Together with reference TRBV28 and TRBJ2-7, the CDR3 gives the full variable domain: DVKVTQSSRYLVKRTGEKVFLECVQDMDHENMFWYRQDPGLGLRLIYFSYDVKMKEKGDIPEGYSVSREKKERFSLILESASTNQTSMYLCASSFGRGGTYEQYFGPGTRLTVT.